This T cell receptor beta chain comes out of a study of control samples from healthy donors and cancer patients. Repertoires were generated with immunoSEQ multiplex PCR, while TCRdb's copy carries only in-frame clones and drops some. The top ten hold roughly 4% of the sample, which has approximately 160,000 clones, around 95% seen once. This CDR3 contains 14 residues. The V and J ends lost 1 base and 4 bases respectively, with 11 bases between them. Germline CDR1 SEHNR, CDR2 FQNEAQ (reference sequence). The rearrangement uses TRBV7-9 and TRBJ2-7; tentative D call: TRBD2 (5 bases). This clonotype was sampled from a woman aged 55-70 years in good health. The sample consisted of blood. In DNA, the CDR3 is TGTGCCAGCAGCTTAGTGTCGGGGTTATACGAGCAGTACTTC. Its protein product is CASSLVSGLYEQYF.